There are many counts of the clone carrying this TCR beta chain. The record originates from a study of T cells in Graves' hyperthyroidism and ophthalmopathy. The CDR3 regions of TCR beta were amplified from RNA transcripts. Researchers ran a first-round RT-PCR on the TCR CDR3 using the HTBI primer set. TCRdb re-called the multiplex PCR reads with MiXCR, one entry per CDR3 protein. The data contain 550,000 to 800,000 distinct CDR3 sequences, roughly 17% of them singletons. Looked up from germline, CDR1 is LNHDA and CDR2 is SQIVND (reference sequence). V lost 6 bases, J lost 2 bases, and 11 bases stayed unmatched. The CDR3 has 16 amino acids.

The material sequenced was blood. The chain couples TRBV19 to TRBJ2-3; 7 nucleotides agree with TRBD2. This TCR came from a man aged 50-59 years with Graves' hyperthyroidism. The CDR3 bases are TGTGCCAGTAGCTCTCGGGACTACAGAAACACAGATACGCAGTATTTT. This sequence encodes CASSSRDYRNTDTQYF.